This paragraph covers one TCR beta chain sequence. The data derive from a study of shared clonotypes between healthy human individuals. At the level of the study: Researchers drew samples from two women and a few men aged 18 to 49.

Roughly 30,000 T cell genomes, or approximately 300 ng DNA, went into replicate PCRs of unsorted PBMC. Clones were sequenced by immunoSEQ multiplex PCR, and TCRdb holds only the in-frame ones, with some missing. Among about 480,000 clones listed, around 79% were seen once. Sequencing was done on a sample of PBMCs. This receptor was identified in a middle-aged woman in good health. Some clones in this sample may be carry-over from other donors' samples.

The CDR3: CASSVGRFYEQYF. CDR3 nucleotide sequence: TGTGCCAGTAGTGTCGGGAGGTTCTACGAGCAGTACTTC. The gene calls are TRBV19 and TRBJ2-7; 7 bases agree with TRBD2. This CDR3 is 13 amino acids long. V gave up 5 bases and J gave up 3 bases; unmatched junction bases: 4. Germline lookup yields CDR1 LNHDA and CDR2 SQIVND (reference sequence).